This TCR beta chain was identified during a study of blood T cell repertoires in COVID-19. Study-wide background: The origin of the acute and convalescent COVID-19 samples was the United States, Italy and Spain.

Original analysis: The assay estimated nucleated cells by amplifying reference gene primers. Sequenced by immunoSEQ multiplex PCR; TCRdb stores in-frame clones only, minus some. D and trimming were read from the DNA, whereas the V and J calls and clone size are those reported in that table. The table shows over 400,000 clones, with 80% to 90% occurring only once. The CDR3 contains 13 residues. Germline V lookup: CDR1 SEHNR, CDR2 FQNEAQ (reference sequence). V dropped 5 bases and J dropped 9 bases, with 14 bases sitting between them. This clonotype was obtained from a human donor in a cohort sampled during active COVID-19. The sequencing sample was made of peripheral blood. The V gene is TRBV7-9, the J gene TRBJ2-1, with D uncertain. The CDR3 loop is CASSNALHGEQFF. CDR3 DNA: TGTGCCAGCAGCAACGCTTTGCACGGTGAGCAGTTCTTC.